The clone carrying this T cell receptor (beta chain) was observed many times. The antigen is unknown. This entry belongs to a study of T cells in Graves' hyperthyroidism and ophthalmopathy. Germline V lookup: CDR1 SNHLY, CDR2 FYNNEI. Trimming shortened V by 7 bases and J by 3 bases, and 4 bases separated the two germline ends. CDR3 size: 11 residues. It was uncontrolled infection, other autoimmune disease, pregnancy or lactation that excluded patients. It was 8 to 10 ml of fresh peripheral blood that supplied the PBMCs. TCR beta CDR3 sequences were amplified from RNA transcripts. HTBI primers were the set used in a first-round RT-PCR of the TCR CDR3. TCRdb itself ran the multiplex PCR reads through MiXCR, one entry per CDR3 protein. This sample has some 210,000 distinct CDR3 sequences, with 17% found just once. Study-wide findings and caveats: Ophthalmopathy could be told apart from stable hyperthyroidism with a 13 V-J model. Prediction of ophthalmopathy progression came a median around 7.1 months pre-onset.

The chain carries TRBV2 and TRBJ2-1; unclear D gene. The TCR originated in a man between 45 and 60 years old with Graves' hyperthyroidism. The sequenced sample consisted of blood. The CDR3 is CASNLYNEQFF. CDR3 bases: TGTGCCAGCAACCTCTACAATGAGCAGTTCTTC.